Listed below are T cell receptor beta chains from one sample, sequenced in a study of T cells in Graves' hyperthyroidism and ophthalmopathy. Each CDR3 protein is one row after TCRdb ran MiXCR on the multiplex PCR reads. This table holds about 300,000 distinct CDR3 sequences, approximately 18% found once. The sequenced material came from blood. The receptors were sampled from a man aged 45-65 years with Graves' ophthalmopathy. Both conserved end residues are part of each CDR3. A D gene is named only where the DNA matches it firmly. Clone size is stated in some rows and not others, as once, few, many or a class when expanded.

V gene: TRBV11-2
clone size: many
D gene: TRBD2
J gene: TRBJ2-5
CDR3 protein: CASSAGLAGRGETQYF
CDR3 DNA: TGTGCCAGCAGCGCGGGACTAGCGGGAAGGGGAGAGACCCAGTACTTC

V gene: TRBV27
clone size: NA
D gene: TRBD1
J gene: TRBJ2-1
CDR3 protein: CASSLSSGHLQGPPYNEQFF
CDR3 DNA: TGTGCCAGCAGTTTATCATCAGGACACTTACAGGGGCCCCCCTACAATGAGCAGTTCTTC

V gene: TRBV29-1
clone size: few
D gene: NA
J gene: TRBJ1-4
CDR3 protein: CSVGERNEKLFF
CDR3 DNA: TGCAGCGTCGGAGAACGTAATGAAAAACTGTTTTTT

V gene: TRBV27
clone size: many
D gene: TRBD2
J gene: TRBJ2-7
CDR3 protein: CASSPGLAVEDEQYF
CDR3 DNA: TGTGCCAGCAGCCCCGGACTAGCCGTGGAAGACGAGCAGTACTTC

V gene: TRBV2
clone size: many
D gene: NA
J gene: TRBJ2-1
CDR3 protein: CASSLQGLSSYNEQFF
CDR3 DNA: TGTGCCAGCAGTCTTCAAGGGCTGAGCTCCTACAATGAGCAGTTCTTC

V gene: TRBV6-2/TRBV6-3
clone size: once
D gene: NA
J gene: TRBJ2-7
CDR3 protein: CASGEGRSYEQYF
CDR3 DNA: TGTGCCAGCGGCGAGGGTAGGTCCTACGAGCAGTACTTC

V gene: TRBV9
clone size: few
D gene: TRBD1
J gene: TRBJ2-6
CDR3 protein: CASSVEGTAGANVLTF
CDR3 DNA: TGTGCCAGCAGCGTAGAAGGGACAGCTGGGGCCAACGTCCTGACTTTC

V gene: TRBV9
clone size: many
D gene: TRBD2
J gene: TRBJ2-7
CDR3 protein: CASSEGLAGAGEQYF
CDR3 DNA: TGTGCCAGCAGCGAAGGACTAGCGGGAGCAGGCGAGCAGTACTTC

V gene: TRBV5-1
clone size: NA
D gene: NA
J gene: TRBJ2-7
CDR3 protein: CASSPGVTRNEQYF
CDR3 DNA: TGCGCCAGCAGCCCCGGGGTGACCCGGAACGAGCAGTACTTC

V gene: TRBV6-5
clone size: many
D gene: TRBD2
J gene: TRBJ2-7
CDR3 protein: CASSYVGLAGKSEQYF
CDR3 DNA: TGTGCCAGCAGTTACGTCGGACTAGCGGGAAAAAGCGAGCAGTACTTC

V gene: TRBV12-3/TRBV12-4
clone size: NA
D gene: NA
J gene: TRBJ1-2
CDR3 protein: CASSAQRGYTF
CDR3 DNA: TGTGCCAGCAGTGCCCAGAGAGGCTACACCTTC

V gene: TRBV15
clone size: few
D gene: NA
J gene: TRBJ1-1
CDR3 protein: CAAALGNTEAFF
CDR3 DNA: TGTGCCGCCGCCCTAGGGAACACTGAAGCTTTCTTT

V gene: TRBV6-1
clone size: few
D gene: NA
J gene: TRBJ1-1
CDR3 protein: CASSPRSHTEAFF
CDR3 DNA: TGTGCCAGCAGCCCCCGATCCCACACTGAAGCTTTCTTT

V gene: TRBV10-3
clone size: many
D gene: TRBD2
J gene: TRBJ2-7
CDR3 protein: CAIAETSGRSSYEQYF
CDR3 DNA: TGTGCCATCGCGGAAACTAGCGGGAGAAGCTCCTACGAGCAGTACTTC

V gene: TRBV6-5
clone size: many
D gene: NA
J gene: TRBJ1-5
CDR3 protein: CASSYSNRAPQHF
CDR3 DNA: TGTGCCAGCAGTTACTCGAACAGAGCGCCCCAGCATTTT

V gene: TRBV20-1
clone size: many
D gene: NA
J gene: TRBJ2-7
CDR3 protein: CSASRKKWVGSSYEQYF
CDR3 DNA: TGCAGTGCTAGTAGGAAAAAGTGGGTAGGGAGCTCCTACGAGCAGTACTTC

V gene: TRBV6-2/TRBV6-3
clone size: few
D gene: TRBD1
J gene: TRBJ1-5
CDR3 protein: CASSYTRGDQPQHF
CDR3 DNA: TGTGCCAGCAGTTACACCAGGGGGGATCAGCCCCAGCATTTT

V gene: TRBV6-1
clone size: few
D gene: TRBD1
J gene: TRBJ2-7
CDR3 protein: CASSSGQGVLSEQYF
CDR3 DNA: TGTGCCAGCAGTTCTGGACAGGGTGTGTTGAGCGAGCAGTACTTC

V gene: TRBV11-2
clone size: many
D gene: TRBD2
J gene: TRBJ2-5
CDR3 protein: CASSALLARQETQYF
CDR3 DNA: TGTGCCAGCAGCGCCCTACTAGCGCGCCAAGAGACCCAGTACTTC

V gene: TRBV11-2
clone size: many
D gene: TRBD2
J gene: TRBJ2-5
CDR3 protein: CASSRTSGRETQYF
CDR3 DNA: TGTGCCAGCAGCCGGACTAGCGGGAGGGAGACCCAGTACTTC

V gene: TRBV6-2/TRBV6-3
clone size: few
D gene: NA
J gene: TRBJ2-1
CDR3 protein: CASSYRVGSSYNEQFF
CDR3 DNA: TGTGCCAGCAGTTACCGGGTGGGGAGCTCCTACAATGAGCAGTTCTTC

V gene: TRBV6-5
clone size: many
D gene: NA
J gene: TRBJ2-2
CDR3 protein: CASSYRRHGDTGELFF
CDR3 DNA: TGTGCCAGCAGTTACAGGAGACATGGGGACACCGGGGAGCTGTTTTTT